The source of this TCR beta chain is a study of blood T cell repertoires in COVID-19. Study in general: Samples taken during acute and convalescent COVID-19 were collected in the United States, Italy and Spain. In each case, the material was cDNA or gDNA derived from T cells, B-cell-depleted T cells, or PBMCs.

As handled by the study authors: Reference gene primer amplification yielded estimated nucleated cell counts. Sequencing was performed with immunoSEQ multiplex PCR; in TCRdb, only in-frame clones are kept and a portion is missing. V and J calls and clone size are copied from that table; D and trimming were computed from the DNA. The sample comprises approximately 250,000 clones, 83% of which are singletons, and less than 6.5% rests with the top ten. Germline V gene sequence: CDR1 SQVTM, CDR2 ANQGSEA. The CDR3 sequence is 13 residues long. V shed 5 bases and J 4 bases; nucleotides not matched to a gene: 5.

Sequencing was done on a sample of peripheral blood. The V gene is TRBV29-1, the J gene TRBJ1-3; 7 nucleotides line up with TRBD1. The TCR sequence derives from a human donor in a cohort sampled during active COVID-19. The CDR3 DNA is TGCAGCGTTACGACAGGGAACGGAAACACCATATATTTT. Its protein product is CSVTTGNGNTIYF.